This T cell receptor beta chain emerged from a study of T cell responses to AZD1222 COVID-19 vaccine. Whole-study results and caveats: Dominant at 160-218 and 743-854, vaccine-associated CD4 TCRs also spanned spike. Spike-specific TCR breadth and depth rose after two AZD1222 doses.

TCRdb's copy holds only in-frame clones and misses some; the assay was immunoSEQ multiplex PCR. The table lists around 130,000 clones, just under 95% of them singletons. Comment on this clone: Antigen: not known.

Pooling of second doses given at about 4 or about 12 weeks was done. Germline V gene data show CDR1 as SEHNR and CDR2 as FQNEAQ (reference sequence). Deletions cut 3 bases from V and 3 bases from J, with 4 bases between. The CDR3 has 12 residues. This receptor was taken from an adult who received the AZD1222 COVID-19 vaccine. Sequences were derived from peripheral blood, sampled 28 days after the second AZD1222 dose. The chain couples TRBV7-9 to TRBJ2-3; no definite D call. The CDR3 region is CASSFVTDTQYF. The CDR3 coding sequence is TGTGCCAGCAGCTTCGTGACAGATACGCAGTATTTT.